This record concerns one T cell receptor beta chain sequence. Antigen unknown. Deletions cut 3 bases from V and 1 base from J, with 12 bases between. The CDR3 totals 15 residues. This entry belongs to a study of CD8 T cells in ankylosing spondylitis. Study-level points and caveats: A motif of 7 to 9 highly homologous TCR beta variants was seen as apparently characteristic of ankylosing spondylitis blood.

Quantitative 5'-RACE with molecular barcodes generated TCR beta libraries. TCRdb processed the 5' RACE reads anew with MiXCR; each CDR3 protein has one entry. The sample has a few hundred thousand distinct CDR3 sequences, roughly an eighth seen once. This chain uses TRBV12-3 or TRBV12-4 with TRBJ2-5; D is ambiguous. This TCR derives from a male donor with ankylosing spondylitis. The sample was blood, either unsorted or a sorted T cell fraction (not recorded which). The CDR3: CASSFAPPAQETQYF. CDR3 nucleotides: TGTGCCAGCAGTTTTGCCCCTCCGGCCCAAGAGACCCAGTACTTC.